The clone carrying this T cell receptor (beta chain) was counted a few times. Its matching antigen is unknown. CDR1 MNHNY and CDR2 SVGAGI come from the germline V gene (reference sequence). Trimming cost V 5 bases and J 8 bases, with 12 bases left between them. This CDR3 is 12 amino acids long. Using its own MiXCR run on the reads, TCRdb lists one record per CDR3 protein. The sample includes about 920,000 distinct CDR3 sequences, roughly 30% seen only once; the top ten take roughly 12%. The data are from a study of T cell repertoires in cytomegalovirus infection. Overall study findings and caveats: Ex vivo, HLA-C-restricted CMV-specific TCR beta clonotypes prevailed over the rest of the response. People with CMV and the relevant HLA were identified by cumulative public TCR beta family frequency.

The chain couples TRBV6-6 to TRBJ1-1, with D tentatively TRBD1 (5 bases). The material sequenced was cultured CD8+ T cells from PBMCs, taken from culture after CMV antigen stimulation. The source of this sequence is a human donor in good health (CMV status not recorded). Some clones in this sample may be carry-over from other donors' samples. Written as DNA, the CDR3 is TGTGCCAGCAGTGCCTTACAGGTCGAAGCTTTCTTT. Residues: CASSALQVEAFF.